This T cell receptor beta chain was identified in a study of T-cell reconstitution after alpha-beta-depleted transplantation in children. There are a few counts of this clonotype. The TCRbeta library incorporated unique molecular identifiers. MiXCR was run by TCRdb on the PCR reads, yielding one entry per CDR3 protein. The sample has a few hundred thousand distinct CDR3 sequences; around 17% are singletons. The CDR3 has 13 residues. Germline CDR1 is SGHKS and CDR2 is YYEKEE (reference sequence). V was cut by 3 bases and J by 1 base, with 6 bases left in between. The receptor was derived from a human donor who donated a stem cell graft to a child with acute lymphoblastic leukemia. The rearrangement links TRBV5-5 to TRBJ2-3; D call uncertain. The sample consisted of PBMCs from the stem cell graft donor, taken from the stem cell graft. In nucleotides, the CDR3 is TGTGCCAGCAGCTCCCATGGCACAGATACGCAGTATTTT. Translation: CASSSHGTDTQYF.